This TCR beta chain was profiled in a study of shared clonotypes between healthy human individuals. About the research overall: CD4 naive and CD4 memory each took three plates per donor, while CD8 naive took two and CD8 memory one. Study outcomes and limitations: A reduction in generation probabilities was seen for non-shared clonotypes relative to those shared by all four donors. Donor clonotype sharing was expected to depend on sequencing depth. Clonotypes that were shared across a handful of donors made up about 5.1% of naive CD4 clonotypes.

Method: immunoSEQ multiplex PCR; TCRdb's copy keeps in-frame clones and lacks some. The sample carries some 630,000 clones, approximately 79% recorded once. On this clone: Antigen specificity is unknown.

The CDR3 is 17 amino acids. The germline V and J ends were trimmed by 3 bases and 0 bases, with 12 bases remaining between them. Germline CDR1 is SGHAT and CDR2 is FQDESV (reference sequence). Sequencing used memory CD4+ T cells sorted from blood. Subset defined: CD45RA-negative fraction. V is TRBV11-1 and J is TRBJ2-6; D might be TRBD1 (6 bases). The TCR comes from a woman aged 25 to 45 in good health. CDR3 bases: TGTGCCAGCAGCTTCGGCACAGGGAGCTCTGGGGCCAACGTCCTGACTTTC. Translated, it gives CASSFGTGSSGANVLTF.